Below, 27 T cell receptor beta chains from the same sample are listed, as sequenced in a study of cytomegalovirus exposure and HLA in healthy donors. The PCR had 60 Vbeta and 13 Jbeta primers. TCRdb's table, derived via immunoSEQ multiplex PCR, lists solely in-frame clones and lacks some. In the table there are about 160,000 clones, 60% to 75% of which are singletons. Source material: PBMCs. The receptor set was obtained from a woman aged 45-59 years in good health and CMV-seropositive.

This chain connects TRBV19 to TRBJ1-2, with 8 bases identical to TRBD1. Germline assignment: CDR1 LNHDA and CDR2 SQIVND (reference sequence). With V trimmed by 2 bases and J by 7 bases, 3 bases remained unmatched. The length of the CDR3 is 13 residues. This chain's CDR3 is CASSIMQGAGYTF. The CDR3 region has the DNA TGTGCCAGTAGTATAATGCAGGGGGCTGGCTACACCTTC.

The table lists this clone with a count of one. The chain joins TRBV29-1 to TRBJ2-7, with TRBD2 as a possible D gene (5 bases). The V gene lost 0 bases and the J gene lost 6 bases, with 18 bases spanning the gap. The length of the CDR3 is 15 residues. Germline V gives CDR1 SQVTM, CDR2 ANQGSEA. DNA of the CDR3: TGCAGCGTTGAAGATAGGAAGCGGTCGCTCTCCGAGCAGTACTTC. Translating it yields CSVEDRKRSLSEQYF.

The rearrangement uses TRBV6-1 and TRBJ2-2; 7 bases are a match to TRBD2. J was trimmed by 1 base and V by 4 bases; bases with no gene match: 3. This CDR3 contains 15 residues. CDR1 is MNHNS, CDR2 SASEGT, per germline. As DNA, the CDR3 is TGTGCCAGCAGTGGCTGGGGGGGGAACACCGGGGAGCTGTTTTTT. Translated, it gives CASSGWGGNTGELFF.

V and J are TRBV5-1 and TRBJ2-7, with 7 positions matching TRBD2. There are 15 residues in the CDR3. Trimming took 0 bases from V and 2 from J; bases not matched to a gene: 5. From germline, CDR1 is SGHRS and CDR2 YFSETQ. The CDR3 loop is CASSLVSGGPYEQYF. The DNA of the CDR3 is TGCGCCAGCAGCTTGGTATCGGGGGGACCCTACGAGCAGTACTTC.

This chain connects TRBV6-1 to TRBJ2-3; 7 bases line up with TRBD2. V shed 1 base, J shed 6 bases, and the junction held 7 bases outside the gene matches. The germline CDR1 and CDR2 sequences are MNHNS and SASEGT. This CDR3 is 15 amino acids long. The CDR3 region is CASSEGRDGGDTQYF. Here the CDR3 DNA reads TGTGCCAGCAGTGAAGGGCGTGACGGGGGGGATACGCAGTATTTT.

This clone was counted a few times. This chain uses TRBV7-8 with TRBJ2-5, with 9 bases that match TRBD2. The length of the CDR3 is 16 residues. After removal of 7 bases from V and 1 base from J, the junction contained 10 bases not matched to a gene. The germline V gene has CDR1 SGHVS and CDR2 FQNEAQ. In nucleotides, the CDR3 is TGTGCCAGCAAACTCGCGGGGGGGCCAATCCAAGAGACCCAGTACTTC. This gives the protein CASKLAGGPIQETQYF.

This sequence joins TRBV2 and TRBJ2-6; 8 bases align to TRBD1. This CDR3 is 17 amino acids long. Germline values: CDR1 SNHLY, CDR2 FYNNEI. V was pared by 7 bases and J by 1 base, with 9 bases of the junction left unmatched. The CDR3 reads CASTPRTGSSGANVLTF. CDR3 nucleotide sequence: TGTGCCAGCACTCCCCGGACAGGGTCTTCTGGGGCCAACGTCCTGACTTTC.

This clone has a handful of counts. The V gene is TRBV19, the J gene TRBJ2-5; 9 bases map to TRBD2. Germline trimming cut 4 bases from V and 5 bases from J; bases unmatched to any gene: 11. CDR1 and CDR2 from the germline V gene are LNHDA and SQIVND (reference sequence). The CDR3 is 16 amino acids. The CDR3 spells CASSRAGGLSGETQYF. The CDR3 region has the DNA TGTGCCAGTAGTAGGGCGGGGGGGCTTTCGGGTGAGACCCAGTACTTC. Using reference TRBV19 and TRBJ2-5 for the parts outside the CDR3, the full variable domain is DGGITQSPKYLFRKEGQNVTLSCEQNLNHDAMYWYRQDPGQGLRLIYYSQIVNDFQKGDIAEGYSVSREKKESFPLTVTSAQKNPTAFYLCASSRAGGLSGETQYFGPGTRLLVL.

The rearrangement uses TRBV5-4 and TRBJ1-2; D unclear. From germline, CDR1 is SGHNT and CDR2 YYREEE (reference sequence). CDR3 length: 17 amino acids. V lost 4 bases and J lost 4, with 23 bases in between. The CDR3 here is CASSTRAGGPAPYGYTF. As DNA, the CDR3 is TGTGCCAGCAGCACACGGGCAGGAGGACCAGCTCCCTATGGCTACACCTTC. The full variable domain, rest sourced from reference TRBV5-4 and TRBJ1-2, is ETGVTQSPTHLIKTRGQQVTLRCSSQSGHNTVSWYQQALGQGPQFIFQYYREEENGRGNFPPRFSGLQFPNYSSELNVNALELDDSALYLCASSTRAGGPAPYGYTFGSGTRLTVV.

DNA for the CDR3: TGCGCCAGCAGCAACCCGAGACGAGGGGGATCGTGGGGCTACACCTTC. Translating it yields CASSNPRRGGSWGYTF. The rearrangement uses TRBV5-1 and TRBJ1-2; tentatively, D is TRBD1 (6 bases). CDR1 and CDR2 from the germline V gene are SGHRS and YFSETQ. Trimming cost V 4 bases and J 8 bases, with 24 bases left between them. The CDR3 contains 16 residues.

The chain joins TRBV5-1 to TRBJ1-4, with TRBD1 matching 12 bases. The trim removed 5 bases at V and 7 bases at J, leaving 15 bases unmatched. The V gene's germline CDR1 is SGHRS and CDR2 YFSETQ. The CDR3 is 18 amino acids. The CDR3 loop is CASRQAGTGGLVFEKLFF. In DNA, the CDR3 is TGCGCCAGCAGGCAAGCAGGGACAGGGGGCCTTGTTTTTGAAAAACTGTTTTTT.

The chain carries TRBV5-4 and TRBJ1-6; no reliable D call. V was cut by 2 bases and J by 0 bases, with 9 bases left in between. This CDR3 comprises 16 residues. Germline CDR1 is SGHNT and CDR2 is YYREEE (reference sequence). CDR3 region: CASSFGLSSYNSPLHF. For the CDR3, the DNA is TGTGCCAGCAGCTTCGGACTCAGCTCCTATAATTCACCCCTCCACTTT. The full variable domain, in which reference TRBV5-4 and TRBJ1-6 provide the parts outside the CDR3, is ETGVTQSPTHLIKTRGQQVTLRCSSQSGHNTVSWYQQALGQGPQFIFQYYREEENGRGNFPPRFSGLQFPNYSSELNVNALELDDSALYLCASSFGLSSYNSPLHFGNGTRLTVT.

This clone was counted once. CDR3 sequence reads: CASSTYPSGGNSYEQYF. The CDR3 DNA reads as TGCGCCAGCAGCACATACCCTAGCGGGGGAAACTCCTACGAGCAGTACTTC. The chain employs TRBV4-1 and TRBJ2-7, with 10 bases that match TRBD2. CDR1 and CDR2 from the germline V gene are MGHRA and YSYEKL. The CDR3 contains 17 residues. The J segment lost 0 bases and the V segment lost 5 bases, leaving 10 bases of the junction unmatched.

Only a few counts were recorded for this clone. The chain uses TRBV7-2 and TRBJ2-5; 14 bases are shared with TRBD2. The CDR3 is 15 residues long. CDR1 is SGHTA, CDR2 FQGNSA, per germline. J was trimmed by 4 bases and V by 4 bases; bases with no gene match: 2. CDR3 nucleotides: TGTGCCAGCAGCTGGACTAGCGGGGGGTCAGAGACCCAGTACTTC. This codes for CASSWTSGGSETQYF.

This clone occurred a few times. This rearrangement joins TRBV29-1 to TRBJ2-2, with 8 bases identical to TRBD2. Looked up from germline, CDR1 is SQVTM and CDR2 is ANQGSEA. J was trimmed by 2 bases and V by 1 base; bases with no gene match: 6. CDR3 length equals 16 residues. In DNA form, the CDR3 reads TGCAGCGTTGAAGGGCTAGCGGGCACAAACACCGGGGAGCTGTTTTTT. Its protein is CSVEGLAGTNTGELFF.

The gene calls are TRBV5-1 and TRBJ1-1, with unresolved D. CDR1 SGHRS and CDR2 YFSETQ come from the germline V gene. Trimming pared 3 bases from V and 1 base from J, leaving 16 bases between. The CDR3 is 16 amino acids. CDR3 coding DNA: TGCGCCAGCAGCTCGCCGGGAGGGAATTGGAACACTGAAGCTTTCTTT. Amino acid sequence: CASSSPGGNWNTEAFF.

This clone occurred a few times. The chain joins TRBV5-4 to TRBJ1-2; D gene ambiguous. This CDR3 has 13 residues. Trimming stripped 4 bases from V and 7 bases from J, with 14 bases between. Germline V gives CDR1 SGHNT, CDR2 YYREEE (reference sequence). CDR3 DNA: TGTGCCAGCAGCCCGGGAGGTTCGGCTGGCTACACCTTC. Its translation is CASSPGGSAGYTF.

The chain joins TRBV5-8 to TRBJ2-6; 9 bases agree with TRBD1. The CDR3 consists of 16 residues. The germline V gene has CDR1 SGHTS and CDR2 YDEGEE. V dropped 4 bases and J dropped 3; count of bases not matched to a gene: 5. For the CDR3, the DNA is TGTGCCAGCAGCCGGACAGGGGCGGGTGGGGCCAACGTCCTGACTTTC. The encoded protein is CASSRTGAGGANVLTF.

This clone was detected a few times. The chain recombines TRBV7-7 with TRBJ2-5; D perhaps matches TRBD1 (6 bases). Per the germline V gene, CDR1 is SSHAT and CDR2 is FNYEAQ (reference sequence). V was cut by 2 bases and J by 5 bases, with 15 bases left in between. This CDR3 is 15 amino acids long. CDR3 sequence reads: CASSLNQGFGETQYF. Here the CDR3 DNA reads TGTGCCAGCAGCTTAAACCAGGGGTTCGGGGAGACCCAGTACTTC. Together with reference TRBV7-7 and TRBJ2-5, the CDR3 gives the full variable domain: GAGVSQSPRYKVTKRGQDVTLRCDPISSHATLYWYQQALGQGPEFLTYFNYEAQPDKSGLPSDRFSAERPEGSISTLTIQRTEQRDSAMYRCASSLNQGFGETQYFGPGTRLLVL.

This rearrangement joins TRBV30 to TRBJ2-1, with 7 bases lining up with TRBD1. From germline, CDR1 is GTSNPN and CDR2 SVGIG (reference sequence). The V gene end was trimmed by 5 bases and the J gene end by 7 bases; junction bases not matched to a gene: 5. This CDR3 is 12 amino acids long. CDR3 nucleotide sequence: TGTGCCTGGGGACAGGCGAAAAATGAGCAGTTCTTC. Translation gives CAWGQAKNEQFF.

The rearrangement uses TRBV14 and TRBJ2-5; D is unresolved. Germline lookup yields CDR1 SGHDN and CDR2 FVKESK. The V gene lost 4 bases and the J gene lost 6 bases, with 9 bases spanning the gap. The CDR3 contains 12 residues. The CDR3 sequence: CASSPRSQTQYF. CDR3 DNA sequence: TGTGCCAGCAGCCCCCGGTCCCAGACCCAGTACTTC.

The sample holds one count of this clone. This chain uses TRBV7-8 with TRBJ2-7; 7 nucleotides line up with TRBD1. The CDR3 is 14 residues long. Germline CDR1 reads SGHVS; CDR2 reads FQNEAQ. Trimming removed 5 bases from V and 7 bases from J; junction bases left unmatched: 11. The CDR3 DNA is TGTGCCAGCAGCACCCGGGACAGTAATAGAGAGCAGTACTTC. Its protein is CASSTRDSNREQYF. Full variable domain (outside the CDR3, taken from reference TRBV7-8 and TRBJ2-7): GAGVSQSPRYKVAKRGQDVALRCDPISGHVSLFWYQQALGQGPEFLTYFQNEAQLDKSGLPSDRFFAERPEGSVSTLKIQRTQQEDSAVYLCASSTRDSNREQYFGPGTRLTVT.

This CDR3 reads CASSEARPQGASYTF. The DNA of the CDR3 is TGTGCCAGCAGTGAAGCCCGTCCCCAGGGGGCTAGCTACACCTTC. The V call is TRBV6-1, the J call TRBJ1-2, with 8 positions matching TRBD1. The V gene end was trimmed by 0 bases and the J gene end by 9 bases; junction bases not matched to a gene: 9. The CDR3 is made up of 15 amino acids. Germline loops: CDR1 MNHNS, CDR2 SASEGT.

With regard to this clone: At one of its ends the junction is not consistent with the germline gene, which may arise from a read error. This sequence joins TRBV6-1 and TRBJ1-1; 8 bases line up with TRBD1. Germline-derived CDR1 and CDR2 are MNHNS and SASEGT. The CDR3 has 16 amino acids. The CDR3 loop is CASSEGTGIFGTEAFF. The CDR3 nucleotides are TGTGCCAGCAGCGAAGGGACAGGAATATTTGGGACTGAAGCTTTCTTT.

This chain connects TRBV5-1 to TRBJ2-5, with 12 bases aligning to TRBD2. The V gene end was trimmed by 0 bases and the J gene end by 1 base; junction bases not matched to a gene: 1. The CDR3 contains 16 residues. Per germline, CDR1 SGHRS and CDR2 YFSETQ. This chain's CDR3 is CASSLALAGGQETQYF. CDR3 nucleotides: TGCGCCAGCAGCTTGGCACTAGCGGGGGGCCAAGAGACCCAGTACTTC.

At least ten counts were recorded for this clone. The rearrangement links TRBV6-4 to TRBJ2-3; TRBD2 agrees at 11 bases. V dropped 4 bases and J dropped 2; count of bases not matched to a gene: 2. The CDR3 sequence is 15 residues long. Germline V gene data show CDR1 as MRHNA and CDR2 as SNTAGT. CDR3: CASSVLAGDTDTQYF. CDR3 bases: TGTGCCAGCAGTGTACTAGCGGGGGACACAGATACGCAGTATTTT.

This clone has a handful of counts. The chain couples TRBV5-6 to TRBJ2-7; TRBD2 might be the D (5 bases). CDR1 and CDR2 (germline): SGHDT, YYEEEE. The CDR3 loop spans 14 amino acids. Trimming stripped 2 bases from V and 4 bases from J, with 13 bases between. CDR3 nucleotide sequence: TGTGCCAGCAGCTTATCGGACTCGGTTTACGAGCAGTACTTC. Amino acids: CASSLSDSVYEQYF.